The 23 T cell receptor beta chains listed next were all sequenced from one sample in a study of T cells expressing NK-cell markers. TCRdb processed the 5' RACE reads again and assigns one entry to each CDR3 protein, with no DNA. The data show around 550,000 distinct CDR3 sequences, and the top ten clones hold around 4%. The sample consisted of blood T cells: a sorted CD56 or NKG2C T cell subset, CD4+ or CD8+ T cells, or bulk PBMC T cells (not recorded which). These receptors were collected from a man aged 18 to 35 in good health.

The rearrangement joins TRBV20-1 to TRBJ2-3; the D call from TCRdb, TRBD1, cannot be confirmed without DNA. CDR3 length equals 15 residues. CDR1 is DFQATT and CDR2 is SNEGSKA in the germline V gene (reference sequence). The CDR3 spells CSARVSRGRADTQYF.

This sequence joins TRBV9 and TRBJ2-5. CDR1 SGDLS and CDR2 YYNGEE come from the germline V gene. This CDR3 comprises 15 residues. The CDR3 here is CASSVGTVLQETQYF.

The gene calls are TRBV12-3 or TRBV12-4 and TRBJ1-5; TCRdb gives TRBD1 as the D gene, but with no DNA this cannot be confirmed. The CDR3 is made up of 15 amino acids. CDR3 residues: CASSPPRTSNQPQHF.

The chain's CDR3 is CASSLWTSGRDLRSGANVLTF. The V gene is TRBV28, the J gene TRBJ2-6; the TCRdb D gene call, TRBD2, has no DNA to confirm it. This CDR3 region has 21 residues. Germline assignment: CDR1 MDHEN and CDR2 SYDVKM.

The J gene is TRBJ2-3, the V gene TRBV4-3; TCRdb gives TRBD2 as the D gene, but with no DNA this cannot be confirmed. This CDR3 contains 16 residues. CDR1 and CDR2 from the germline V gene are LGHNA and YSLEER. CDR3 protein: CASSPSTAASTDTQYF.

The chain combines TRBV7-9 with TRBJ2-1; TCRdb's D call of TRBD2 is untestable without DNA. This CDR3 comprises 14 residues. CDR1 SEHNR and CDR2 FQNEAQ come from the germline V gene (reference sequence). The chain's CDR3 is CASSQSGKYNEQFF.

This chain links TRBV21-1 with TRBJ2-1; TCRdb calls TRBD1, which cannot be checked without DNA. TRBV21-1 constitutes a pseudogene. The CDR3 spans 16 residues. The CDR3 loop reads CASSKVRGTAYNEQFF.

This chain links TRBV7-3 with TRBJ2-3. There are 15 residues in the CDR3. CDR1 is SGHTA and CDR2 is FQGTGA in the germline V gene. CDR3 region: CASSESSTSTDTQYF.

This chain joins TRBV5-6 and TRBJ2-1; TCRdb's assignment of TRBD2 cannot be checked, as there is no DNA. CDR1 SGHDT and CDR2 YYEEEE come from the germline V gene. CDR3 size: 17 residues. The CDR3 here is CASSLLSGTLRVNEQFF.

CDR3 sequence reads: CASSYYRQENAKNIQYF. This rearrangement joins TRBV6-5 to TRBJ2-4; TCRdb designates TRBD1, a call that cannot be tested without DNA. This CDR3 has 17 residues. Germline CDR1 reads MNHEY; CDR2 reads SVGAGI.

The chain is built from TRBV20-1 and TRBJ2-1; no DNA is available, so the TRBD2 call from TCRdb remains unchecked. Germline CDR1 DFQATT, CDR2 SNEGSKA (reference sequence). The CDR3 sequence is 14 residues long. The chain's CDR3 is CSASRWGGRNEQFF.

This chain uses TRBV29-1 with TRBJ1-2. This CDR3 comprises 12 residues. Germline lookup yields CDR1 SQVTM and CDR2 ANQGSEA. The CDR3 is CSVGTSNYGYTF.

CDR3 protein: CSADGQGSYEQYF. The genes are TRBV20-1 and TRBJ2-7; TCRdb picks TRBD1, but there is no DNA to check that call. Germline lookup yields CDR1 DFQATT and CDR2 SNEGSKA (reference sequence). This CDR3 region has 13 residues.

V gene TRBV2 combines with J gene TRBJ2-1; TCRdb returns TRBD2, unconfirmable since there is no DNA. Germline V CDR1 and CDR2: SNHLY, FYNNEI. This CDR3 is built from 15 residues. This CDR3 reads CASSYLAGVINEQFF.

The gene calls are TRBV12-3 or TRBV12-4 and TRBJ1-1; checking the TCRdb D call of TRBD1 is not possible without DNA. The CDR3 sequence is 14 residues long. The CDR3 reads CASRAGQASAVAFF.

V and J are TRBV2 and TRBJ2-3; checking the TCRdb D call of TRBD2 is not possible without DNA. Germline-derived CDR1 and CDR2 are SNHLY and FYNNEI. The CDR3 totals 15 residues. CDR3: CASSFGPTSTDTQYF.

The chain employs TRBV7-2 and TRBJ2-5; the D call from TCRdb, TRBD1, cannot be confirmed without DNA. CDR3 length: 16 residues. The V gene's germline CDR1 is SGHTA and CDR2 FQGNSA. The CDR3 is CASSLQGQGSYETQYF.

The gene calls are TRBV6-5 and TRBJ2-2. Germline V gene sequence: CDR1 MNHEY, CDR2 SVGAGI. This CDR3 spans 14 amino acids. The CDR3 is CASSYYARTGELFF.

The CDR3 region is CSVDLHSSYNEQFF. The genes are TRBV29-1 and TRBJ2-1. The CDR3 length is 14 residues. The germline CDR1 and CDR2 sequences are SQVTM and ANQGSEA.

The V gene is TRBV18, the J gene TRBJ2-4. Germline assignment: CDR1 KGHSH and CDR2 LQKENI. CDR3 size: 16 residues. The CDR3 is CASSPQGLEQLNIQYF.

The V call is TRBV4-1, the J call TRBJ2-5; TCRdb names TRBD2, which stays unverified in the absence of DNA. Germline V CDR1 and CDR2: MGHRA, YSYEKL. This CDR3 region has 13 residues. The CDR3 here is CASSQGLVETQYF.

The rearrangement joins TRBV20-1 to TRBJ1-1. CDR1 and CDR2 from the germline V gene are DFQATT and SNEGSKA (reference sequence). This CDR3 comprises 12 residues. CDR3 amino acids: CSARDSEDEAFF.

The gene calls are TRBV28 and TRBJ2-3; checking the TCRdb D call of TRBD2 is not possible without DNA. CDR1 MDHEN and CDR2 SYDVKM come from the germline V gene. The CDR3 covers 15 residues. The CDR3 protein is CASTEASGRTDTQYF.